This record concerns one T cell receptor (beta chain) sequence. The protocol was immunoSEQ multiplex PCR, while the TCRdb copy is restricted to in-frame clones and leaves out a portion. The sample has some 28,000 clones, less than 85% seen once; the top ten hold about 20%. These data come from a study of PD-1 blockade in classical Hodgkin lymphoma. Relapses following autologous stem cell transplantation were seen in all patients, with brentuximab vedotin exposure varying. The CDR3 spans 13 residues. The V gene's germline CDR1 is SEHNR and CDR2 FQNEAQ (reference sequence). With 5 bases clipped from V and 5 bases from J, the junction kept 4 bases outside the gene matches.

The specimen comprised peripheral blood mononuclear cells (PBMCs), sampled before the second cycle of nivolumab. The chain links TRBV7-9 to TRBJ2-3, with TRBD2 matching 7 bases. This clonotype was obtained from a human donor with classical Hodgkin lymphoma. The CDR3 DNA reads TGTGCCAGCAGCCCCCCGGGGGGAGATACGCAGTATTTT. Protein sequence: CASSPPGGDTQYF.